The T cell receptor (beta chain) described here comes from a study of blood T cells in healthy people across ages. A second PCR of about 7 to 12 cycles used a sample-barcoded 5' primer and a J-beta primer mix. A single record per CDR3 protein comes from TCRdb applying MiXCR to the 5' RACE reads. The sample holds 1.5 million to 2 million distinct CDR3 sequences; about 50% are singletons and the top ten take 2% to 2.5%. Looked up from germline, CDR1 is KGHDR and CDR2 is SFDVKD. V trimming: 5 bases; J trimming: 3 bases; junction bases outside the gene matches: 10. This CDR3 has 17 amino acids. This receptor was identified in a woman between 40 and 50 years old in good health. The sequenced sample was blood. This chain links TRBV24-1 with TRBJ2-3; TRBD1 matches 10 bases. CDR3 in amino acids: CATSVKGRDRGTDTQYF. DNA of the CDR3: TGTGCCACCAGTGTGAAAGGCCGGGACAGGGGAACAGATACGCAGTATTTT.